This record concerns one T cell receptor beta chain sequence. The antigen is not known. Trimming removed 4 bases from V and 5 bases from J; junction bases left unmatched: 8. The length of the CDR3 is 15 residues. In germline, CDR1 is SGHKS, CDR2 YYEKEE (reference sequence). The data belong to a study of blood T cells in healthy people across ages. Study-wide results and limits: Strong correlation was found linking TCR beta diversity to naive T cell percentage.

A second PCR of roughly 7 to 11 cycles used a sample-barcoded 5' primer and a J-beta primer mix. A template-switch adaptor containing 12 random nucleotides labeled each cDNA molecule. TCRdb reprocessed the 5' RACE reads with MiXCR, giving one entry per CDR3 protein. The data show around 1.5 million distinct CDR3 sequences, around 36% seen once. The people who gave samples were healthy Caucasians from Russia, aged 6 to 90. The extraction recovered at least 6 micrograms of total RNA per sample. The receptor comes from a woman between 25 and 40 years old in good health. Sequencing input: blood. V usage is TRBV5-5 and J usage is TRBJ2-5; 10 bases are a match to TRBD2. CDR3 bases: TGTGCCAGCAGCGGCCCTAGCGGGAGTACCGAGACCCAGTACTTC. It is translated as CASSGPSGSTETQYF.